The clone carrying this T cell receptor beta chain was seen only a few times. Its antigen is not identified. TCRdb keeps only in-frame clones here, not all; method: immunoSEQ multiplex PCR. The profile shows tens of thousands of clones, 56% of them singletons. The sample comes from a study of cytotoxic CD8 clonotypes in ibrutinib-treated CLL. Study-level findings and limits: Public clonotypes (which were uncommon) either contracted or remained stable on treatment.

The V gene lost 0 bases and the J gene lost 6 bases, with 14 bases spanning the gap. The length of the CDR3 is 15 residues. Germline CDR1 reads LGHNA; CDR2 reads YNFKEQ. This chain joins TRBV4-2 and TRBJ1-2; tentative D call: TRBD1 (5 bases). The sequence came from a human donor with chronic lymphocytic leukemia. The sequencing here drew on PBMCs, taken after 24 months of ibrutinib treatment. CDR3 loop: CASSQEGPQVHGYTF. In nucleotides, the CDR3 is TGTGCCAGCAGCCAAGAGGGTCCACAGGTTCATGGCTACACCTTC.